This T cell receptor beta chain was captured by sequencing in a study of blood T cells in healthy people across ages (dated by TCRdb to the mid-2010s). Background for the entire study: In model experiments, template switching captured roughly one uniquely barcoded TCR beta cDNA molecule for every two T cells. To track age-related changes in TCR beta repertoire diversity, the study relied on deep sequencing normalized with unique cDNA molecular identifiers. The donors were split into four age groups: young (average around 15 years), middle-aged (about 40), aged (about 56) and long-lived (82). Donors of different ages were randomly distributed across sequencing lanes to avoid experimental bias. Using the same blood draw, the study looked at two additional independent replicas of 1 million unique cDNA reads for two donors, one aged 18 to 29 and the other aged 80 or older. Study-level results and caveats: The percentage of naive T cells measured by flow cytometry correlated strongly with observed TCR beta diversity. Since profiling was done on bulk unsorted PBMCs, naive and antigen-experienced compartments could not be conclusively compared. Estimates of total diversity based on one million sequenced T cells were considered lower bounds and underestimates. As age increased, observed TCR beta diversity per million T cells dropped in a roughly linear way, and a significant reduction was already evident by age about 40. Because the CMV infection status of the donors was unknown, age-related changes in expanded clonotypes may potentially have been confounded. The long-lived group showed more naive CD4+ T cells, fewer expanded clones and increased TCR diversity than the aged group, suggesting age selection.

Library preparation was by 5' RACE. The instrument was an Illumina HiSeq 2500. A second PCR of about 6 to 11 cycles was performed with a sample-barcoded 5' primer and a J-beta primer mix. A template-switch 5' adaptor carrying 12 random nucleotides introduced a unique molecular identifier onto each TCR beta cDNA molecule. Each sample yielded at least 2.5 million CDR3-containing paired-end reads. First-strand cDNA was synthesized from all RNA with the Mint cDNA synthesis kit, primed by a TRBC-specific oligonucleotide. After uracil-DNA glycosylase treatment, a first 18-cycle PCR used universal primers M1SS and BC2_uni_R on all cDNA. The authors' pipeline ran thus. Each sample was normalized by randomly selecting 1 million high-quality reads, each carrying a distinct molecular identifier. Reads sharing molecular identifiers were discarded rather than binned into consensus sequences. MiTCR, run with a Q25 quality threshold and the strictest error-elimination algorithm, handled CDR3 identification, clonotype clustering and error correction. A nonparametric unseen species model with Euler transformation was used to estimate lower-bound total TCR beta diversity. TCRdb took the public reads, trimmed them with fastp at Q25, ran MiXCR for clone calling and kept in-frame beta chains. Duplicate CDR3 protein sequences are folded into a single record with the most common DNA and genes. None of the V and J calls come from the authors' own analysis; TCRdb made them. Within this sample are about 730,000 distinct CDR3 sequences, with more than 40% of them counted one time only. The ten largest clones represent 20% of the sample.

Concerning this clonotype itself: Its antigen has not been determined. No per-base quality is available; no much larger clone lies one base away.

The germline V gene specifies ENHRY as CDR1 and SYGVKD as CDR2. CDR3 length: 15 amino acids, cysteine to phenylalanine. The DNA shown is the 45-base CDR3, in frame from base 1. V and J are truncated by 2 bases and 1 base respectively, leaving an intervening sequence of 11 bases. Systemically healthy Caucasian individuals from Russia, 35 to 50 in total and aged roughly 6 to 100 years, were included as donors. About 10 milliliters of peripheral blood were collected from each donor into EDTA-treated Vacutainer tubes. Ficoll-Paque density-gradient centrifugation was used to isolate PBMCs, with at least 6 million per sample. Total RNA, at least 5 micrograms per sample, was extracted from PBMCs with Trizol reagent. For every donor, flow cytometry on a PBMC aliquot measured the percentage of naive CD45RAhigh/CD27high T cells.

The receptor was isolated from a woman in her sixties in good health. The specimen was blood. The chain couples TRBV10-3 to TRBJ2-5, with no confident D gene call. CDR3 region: CAISEAGRSQETQYF. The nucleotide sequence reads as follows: TGTGCCATCAGTGAGGCTGGGCGGAGCCAAGAGACCCAGTACTTC.